A selection of T cell receptor beta chains follows, all from one sample in a study of cytomegalovirus exposure and HLA in healthy donors. The data were produced by immunoSEQ multiplex PCR, yet TCRdb's version contains in-frame clones alone and is incomplete. The top ten hold 3.3% of the sample, which has roughly 150,000 clones, roughly 89% seen once. The sample was PBMCs. The receptors stem from a woman aged 18-35 years in good health and CMV-seropositive. CDR3s include the opening cysteine and the closing phenylalanine or tryptophan. D genes are given only for firm matches.

V	D	J	CDR3
TRBV11-2	NA	TRBJ2-3	CASGSSTDTQYF
TRBV7-8	NA	TRBJ1-2	CASSFGAAGGYTF
TRBV18	TRBD2	TRBJ2-7	CASSPRSGTDYEQYF
TRBV19	TRBD1	TRBJ2-7	CASSIIQGVGEQYF
TRBV15	TRBD2	TRBJ2-7	CATSLRLAGAYEQYF
TRBV30	TRBD2	TRBJ2-7	CAWSGLAFEQYF
TRBV6-1	TRBD1	TRBJ2-7	CASSTRDRAFEQYF
TRBV15	TRBD2	TRBJ2-7	CATSKGHSGSTPISSYEQYF
TRBV9	TRBD1	TRBJ1-1	CASSVTGDGTEAFF
TRBV11-2	NA	TRBJ2-3	CASSATISTDTQYF
TRBV21-1	NA	TRBJ2-7	CASRGLAGTSYEQYF
TRBV11-3	NA	TRBJ2-6	CASSLEGEGTLFSGANVLTF
TRBV30	TRBD2	TRBJ2-1	CASRLAGGLSEQFF
TRBV9	NA	TRBJ2-5	CASSVADRGETQYF
TRBV4-2	NA	TRBJ2-7	CASSQVGDSSYEQYF
TRBV4-2	NA	TRBJ2-7	CASSQPSRAYEQYF
TRBV12-5	TRBD2	TRBJ2-7	CASGSSTGTTGYEQYF
TRBV7-2	TRBD1	TRBJ2-7	CASSLSKGTGYEQYF
TRBV6-6	NA	TRBJ1-5	CASRRHSNQPQHF
TRBV7-9	NA	TRBJ2-6	CASSLPRRDRVSGANVLTF
TRBV5-6	TRBD2	TRBJ2-1	CASSWLKSGTSAINEQFF
TRBV6-5	NA	TRBJ1-2	CASSSDRGYGYTF
TRBV28	TRBD1	TRBJ2-7	CASRTGRVYEQYF
TRBV4-1	TRBD2	TRBJ2-7	CASSQGTSGGAYEQYF
TRBV30	NA	TRBJ1-3	CAWRAGGNSGNTIYF
TRBV4-1	NA	TRBJ2-6	CASSLTGTGANVLTF
TRBV30	NA	TRBJ2-3	CAWSAKTSTDTQYF
TRBV28	NA	TRBJ2-5	CASSTRGGETQYF